This T cell receptor beta chain was recorded in a study of blood T cell repertoires in COVID-19. The overall study: Whether acute or convalescent, the COVID-19 samples came from the United States, Italy and Spain. Sources were T cells, B-cell-depleted T cells, or PBMCs; the material itself was cDNA or gDNA.

The germline V and J ends were trimmed by 2 bases and 6 bases, with 18 bases remaining between them. The CDR3 is made up of 16 amino acids. Germline V gene sequence: CDR1 KGHSH, CDR2 LQKENI. In the original workflow: The authors estimated nucleated cell counts from reference gene primer amplification. This table comes from immunoSEQ multiplex PCR, and its TCRdb copy is limited to in-frame clones, with some not included. That table gives V, J and clone size, and the DNA gave D and trimming. The sample lists 25,000 to 35,000 clones, around 93% occurring once. This TCR was recovered from a human donor in a cohort sampled during active COVID-19. The material sequenced was peripheral blood. The chain couples TRBV18 to TRBJ2-3, with D maybe TRBD2 (5 bases). As DNA, the CDR3 is TGTGCCAGCTCACCATTACAAGGGAGTTTGTCGGATACGCAGTATTTT. Protein: CASSPLQGSLSDTQYF.